The 13 T cell receptor beta chains listed next were all sequenced from one sample in a study of OX40 agonist ivuxolimab in advanced cancers. Here immunoSEQ multiplex PCR was the method, and the copy in TCRdb shows in-frame clones only, minus some. The table includes 110,000 or so clones, 85% to 95% detected once. The source material was CD4+ or CD8+ T cells sorted from blood, sampled in a trial of the OX40 agonist ivuxolimab. These receptors came from an adult with an advanced solid tumor such as melanoma, head and neck, liver or kidney cancer.

The rearrangement joins TRBV2 to TRBJ2-7, with D unresolved. Deletions cut 8 bases from V and 3 bases from J, with 14 bases between. The CDR3 consists of 13 residues. The V gene's germline CDR1 is SNHLY and CDR2 FYNNEI. CDR3 in amino acids: CASETVFFYEQYF. CDR3 bases: TGTGCCAGCGAAACAGTCTTCTTCTACGAGCAGTACTTC.

The chain has TRBV7-9 and TRBJ2-2; D uncertain. V was cut by 5 bases and J by 7 bases, with 17 bases left in between. CDR1 is SEHNR, CDR2 FQNEAQ, per germline (reference sequence). This CDR3 spans 15 amino acids. The CDR3, as DNA: TGTGCCAGCAGCCCCATGGGGTTCGGAGTCGGGGAGCTGTTTTTT. Its translation is CASSPMGFGVGELFF. Filled out from reference TRBV7-9 and TRBJ2-2, the complete variable domain reads DTGVSQNPRHKITKRGQNVTFRCDPISEHNRLYWYRQTLGQGPEFLTYFQNEAQLEKSRLLSDRFSAERPKGSFSTLEIQRTEQGDSAMYLCASSPMGFGVGELFFGEGSRLTVL.

This rearrangement joins TRBV6-6 to TRBJ2-3; no definite D call. The V end lost 7 bases, the J end lost 3 bases, and 8 bases lay between the germline ends. CDR1 is MNHNY and CDR2 is SVGAGI in the germline V gene (reference sequence). CDR3 size: 12 residues. This CDR3 reads CASMDPTDTQYF. In DNA form, the CDR3 reads TGTGCCAGCATGGACCCGACAGATACGCAGTATTTT.

The chain carries TRBV6-1 and TRBJ2-7, with 10 positions matching TRBD1. Trimming removed 1 base from V and 7 bases from J; junction bases left unmatched: 10. The CDR3 extends over 16 amino acids. The germline V gene has CDR1 MNHNS and CDR2 SASEGT. The CDR3 region is CASSEGVRQGAGEQYF. The DNA for the CDR3 is TGTGCCAGCAGTGAAGGGGTGAGACAGGGGGCGGGGGAGCAGTACTTC.

This clone was seen just once. V is TRBV7-3 and J is TRBJ2-1; TRBD1 is a possible D gene (6 bases). Trimming removed 3 bases at V and 4 bases at J, with 13 bases between. The CDR3 is 15 residues long. Germline V gene data show CDR1 as SGHTA and CDR2 as FQGTGA. This CDR3 reads CASSFGGIGYNEQFF. The CDR3 DNA reads TGTGCCAGCAGCTTTGGGGGCATAGGGTACAATGAGCAGTTCTTC.

The J gene is TRBJ2-1, the V gene TRBV2; 9 positions agree with TRBD1. Germline lookup yields CDR1 SNHLY and CDR2 FYNNEI. The V and J ends lost 5 bases and 6 bases, in that order; junction bases with no gene match: 5. This CDR3 is 14 amino acids long. The CDR3 region has the DNA TGTGCCAGCAGTCAACAGGGGGCCGGCAATGAGCAGTTCTTC. Translation: CASSQQGAGNEQFF.

This sequence joins TRBV27 and TRBJ2-7; 9 positions match TRBD1. The germline gives CDR1 MNHEY, CDR2 SMNVEV (reference sequence). Germline trimming cut 4 bases from V and 6 bases from J; bases unmatched to any gene: 13. CDR3 size: 16 residues. CDR3 amino acids: CASSSDSGTGIFEQYF. The DNA of the CDR3 is TGTGCCAGCAGTTCAGATTCCGGGACAGGGATTTTCGAGCAGTACTTC.

The chain is built from TRBV12-5 and TRBJ1-1, with D maybe TRBD1 (5 bases). The CDR3 spans 12 residues. Trimming took 9 bases from V and 1 from J, leaving 9 bases between them. CDR1 and CDR2 (germline): LGHNT, FRNRAP. The CDR3 sequence is CASRRGNTEAFF. DNA of the CDR3: TGTGCTAGCCGGAGGGGGAACACTGAAGCTTTCTTT. The whole variable domain, remainder taken from reference TRBV12-5 and TRBJ1-1, is DARVTQTPRHKVTEMGQEVTMRCQPILGHNTVFWYRQTMMQGLELLAYFRNRAPLDDSGMPKDRFSAEMPDATLATLKIQPSEPRDSAVYFCASRRGNTEAFFGQGTRLTVV.

V and J are TRBV5-4 and TRBJ1-2; no clear D gene. Germline CDR1 reads SGHNT; CDR2 reads YYREEE (reference sequence). The CDR3 length is 13 residues. V lost 5 bases and J lost 4, with 12 bases in between. This CDR3 is CASSPGGIYGYTF. Written as DNA, the CDR3 is TGTGCCAGCAGTCCCGGCGGGATCTATGGCTACACCTTC.

The V call is TRBV27, the J call TRBJ2-1; TRBD2 matches 7 bases. The J segment lost 7 bases and the V segment lost 5 bases, leaving 14 bases of the junction unmatched. Germline CDR1 and CDR2: MNHEY and SMNVEV (reference sequence). The CDR3 consists of 16 residues. CDR3 sequence reads: CASSPGGTWGGNEQFF. CDR3 nucleotides: TGTGCCAGCAGTCCCGGGGGGACGTGGGGTGGGAATGAGCAGTTCTTC.

The chain combines TRBV25-1 with TRBJ2-3; D is perhaps TRBD1 (6 bases). This CDR3 comprises 14 residues. Germline V lookup: CDR1 MGHDK, CDR2 SYGVNS. V lost 3 bases and J lost 3, with 10 bases in between. CDR3 bases: TGTGCCAGCAGTGAGCAGGGGCTGACAGATACGCAGTATTTT. It specifies CASSEQGLTDTQYF.

The chain links TRBV10-1 to TRBJ2-5; D call uncertain. The V gene's germline CDR1 is WNHNN and CDR2 SYGVQD (reference sequence). CDR3 length equals 12 residues. V was cut by 0 bases and J by 7 bases, with 6 bases left in between. The chain's CDR3 is CASSESGRTQYF. The CDR3 coding sequence is TGCGCCAGCAGTGAGTCCGGCCGGACCCAGTACTTC.

This clone has only one observation. The chain has TRBV5-5 and TRBJ2-5; perhaps TRBD2 as D (6 bases). The V gene lost 3 bases and the J gene lost 1 base, with 13 bases spanning the gap. Germline V gene lookup returns CDR1 SGHKS and CDR2 YYEKEE (reference sequence). The CDR3 extends over 15 amino acids. In nucleotides, the CDR3 is TGTGCCAGCAGCTCCCCGTGGGGACTCCAAGAGACCCAGTACTTC. It encodes CASSSPWGLQETQYF.